This T cell receptor (beta chain) was recorded in a study of blood T cell repertoires in COVID-19. Study as a whole: From the United States, Italy and Spain came samples of acute and convalescent COVID-19. Nucleic acid was either cDNA or gDNA, and it came from T cells, B-cell-depleted T cells, or PBMCs.

V was cut by 4 bases and J by 4 bases, with 17 bases left in between. CDR1 and CDR2 (germline): SGHRS, YFSETQ. The CDR3 length is 15 residues. This clone came up once. Original handling: Reference gene primers were amplified, and this amplification served to estimate nucleated cell counts. TCRdb keeps only in-frame clones here, not all; method: immunoSEQ multiplex PCR. That table is the source of V, J and clone size, and D and trimming were worked out from the DNA. The table lists some 280,000 clones, around nine tenths of them singletons. The sequenced sample was peripheral blood. The genes are TRBV5-1 and TRBJ2-5, with a possible D match to TRBD2 (5 bases). This sequence originates from a woman in her thirties or forties who had recovered from COVID-19. DNA for the CDR3: TGCGCCAGCAGCCTCGAGGGTGCGGGCGTAGAGACCCAGTACTTC. The encoded protein is CASSLEGAGVETQYF. Looking up the rest from reference TRBV5-1 and TRBJ2-5 gives the full variable domain: KAGVTQTPRYLIKTRGQQVTLSCSPISGHRSVSWYQQTPGQGLQFLFEYFSETQRNKGNFPGRFSGRQFSNSRSEMNVSTLELGDSALYLCASSLEGAGVETQYFGPGTRLLVL.